This T cell receptor (beta chain) was found in a study of OX40 agonist ivuxolimab in advanced cancers. Study observations and caveats: Fewer expanded clones were found on average in CD4+ than in CD8+ T cells.

Collection of blood occurred at baseline, at cycle 4 day 1, and at cycle 7 day 1. Sequencing used immunoSEQ multiplex PCR; TCRdb keeps in-frame clones, though not all of them. This sample yields 65,000 to 80,000 clones, of which 92% are seen a single time; 0.53% belongs to the top ten. As concerns this clone: The antigen is unknown.

The CDR3 runs to 14 residues. V was shortened by 2 bases and J by 3 bases, with 10 bases between the two germline ends. CDR1 MNHEY and CDR2 SVGAGI come from the germline V gene. The chain uses TRBV6-5 and TRBJ1-1; D is ambiguous. Source: CD4+ or CD8+ T cells sorted from blood, taken in a trial of the OX40 agonist ivuxolimab. The receptor's source is an adult with an advanced solid tumor such as melanoma, head and neck, liver or kidney cancer. DNA for the CDR3: TGTGCCAGCAGTTACCTAGCTGGATACACTGAAGCTTTCTTT. Its translation is CASSYLAGYTEAFF.